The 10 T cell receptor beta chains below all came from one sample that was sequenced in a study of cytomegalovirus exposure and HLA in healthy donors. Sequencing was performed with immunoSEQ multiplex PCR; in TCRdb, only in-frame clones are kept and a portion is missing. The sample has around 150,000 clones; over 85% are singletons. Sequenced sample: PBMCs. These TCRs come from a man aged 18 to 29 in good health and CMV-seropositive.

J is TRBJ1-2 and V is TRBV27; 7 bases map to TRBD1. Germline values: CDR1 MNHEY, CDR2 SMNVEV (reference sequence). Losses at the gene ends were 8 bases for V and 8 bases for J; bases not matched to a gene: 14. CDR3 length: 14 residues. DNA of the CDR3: TGTGCCAGCGCCCGACTGACCGGGACAGAAGGCTACACCTTC. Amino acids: CASARLTGTEGYTF.

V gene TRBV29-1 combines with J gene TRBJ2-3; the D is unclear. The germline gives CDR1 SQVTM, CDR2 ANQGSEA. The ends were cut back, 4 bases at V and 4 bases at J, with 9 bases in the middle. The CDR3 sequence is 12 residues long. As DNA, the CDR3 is TGCAGCGTTGGCACGGTTCCAGATACGCAGTATTTT. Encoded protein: CSVGTVPDTQYF.

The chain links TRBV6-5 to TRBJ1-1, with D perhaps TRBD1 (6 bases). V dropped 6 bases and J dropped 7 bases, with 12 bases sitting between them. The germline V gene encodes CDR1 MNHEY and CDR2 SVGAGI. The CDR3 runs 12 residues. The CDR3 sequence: CASRPGDGEAFF. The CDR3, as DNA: TGTGCCAGCAGGCCAGGGGACGGTGAAGCTTTCTTT.

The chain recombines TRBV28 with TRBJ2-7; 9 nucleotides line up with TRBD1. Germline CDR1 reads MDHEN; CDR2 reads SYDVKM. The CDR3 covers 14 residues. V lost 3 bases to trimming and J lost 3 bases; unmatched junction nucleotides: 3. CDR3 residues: CASSFGTGLYEQYF. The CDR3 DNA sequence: TGTGCCAGCAGTTTTGGGACAGGGCTCTACGAGCAGTACTTC.

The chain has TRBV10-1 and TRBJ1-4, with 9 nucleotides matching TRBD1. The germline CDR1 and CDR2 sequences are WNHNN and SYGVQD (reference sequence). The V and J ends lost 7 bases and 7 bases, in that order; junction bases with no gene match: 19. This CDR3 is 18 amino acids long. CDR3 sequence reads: CASTPRDRDWSSVEKLFF. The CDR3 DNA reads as TGCGCCAGCACCCCCAGGGACAGGGACTGGAGTTCTGTTGAAAAACTGTTTTTT.

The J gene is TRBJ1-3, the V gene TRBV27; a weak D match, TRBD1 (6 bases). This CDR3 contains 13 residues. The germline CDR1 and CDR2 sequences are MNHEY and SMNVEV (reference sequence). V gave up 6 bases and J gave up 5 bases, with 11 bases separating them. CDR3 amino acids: CASRGWDRNTIYF. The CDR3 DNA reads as TGTGCCAGCAGAGGTTGGGACAGAAACACCATATATTTT.

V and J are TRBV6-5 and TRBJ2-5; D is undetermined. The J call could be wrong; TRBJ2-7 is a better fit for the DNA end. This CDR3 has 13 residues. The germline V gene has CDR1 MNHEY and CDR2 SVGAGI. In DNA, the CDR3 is TGTGCCAGCAGTTATGACACTTTCTACGAGCAGTACTTC. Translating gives CASSYDTFYEQYF.

The CDR3 nucleotides read TGTGCCAGTAGTACTCGTGTAGCACTAGAATACAATGAGCAGTTCTTC. The encoded protein is CASSTRVALEYNEQFF. The chain carries TRBV19 and TRBJ2-1, with a possible D match to TRBD2 (5 bases). The CDR3 spans 16 residues. CDR1 is LNHDA, CDR2 SQIVND, per germline (reference sequence). Trimming left V 4 bases short and J 4 bases short, with 17 bases between.

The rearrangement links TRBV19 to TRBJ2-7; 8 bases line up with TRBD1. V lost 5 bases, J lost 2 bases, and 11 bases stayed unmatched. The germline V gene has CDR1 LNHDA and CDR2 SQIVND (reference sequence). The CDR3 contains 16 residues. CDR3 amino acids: CASSLTGAIAPYEQYF. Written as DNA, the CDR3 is TGTGCCAGTAGTTTGACAGGGGCTATTGCCCCCTACGAGCAGTACTTC.

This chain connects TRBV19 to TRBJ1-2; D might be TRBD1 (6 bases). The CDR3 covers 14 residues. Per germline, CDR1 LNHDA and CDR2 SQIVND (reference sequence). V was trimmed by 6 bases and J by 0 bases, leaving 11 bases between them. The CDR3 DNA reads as TGTGCCAGTAGCCAACAGGGAACTAACTATGGCTACACCTTC. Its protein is CASSQQGTNYGYTF.